The 27 T cell receptor beta chains below were found in one sample sequenced in a study of blood T cell repertoires in COVID-19. TCRdb's copy holds only in-frame clones and misses some; the assay was immunoSEQ multiplex PCR. The profile covers 200,000 to 250,000 clones, with roughly nine tenths appearing a single time and about 5.9% taken by the ten largest. The sequencing input was peripheral blood. The receptors were sampled from a man between 60 and 70 years old with acute or convalescent COVID-19.

The chain links TRBV4-3 to TRBJ2-7; 11 nucleotides agree with TRBD2. The germline gives CDR1 LGHNA, CDR2 YSLEER. Trimming took 6 bases from V and 4 from J; bases not matched to a gene: 11. The CDR3 is 16 residues long. CDR3 sequence: CASSLDGASGRYEQYF. CDR3 DNA sequence: TGCGCCAGCAGTCTCGATGGGGCTAGCGGGAGGTACGAGCAGTACTTC.

This chain connects TRBV27 to TRBJ1-1; D gene ambiguous. Germline CDR1 and CDR2: MNHEY and SMNVEV (reference sequence). There are 13 residues in the CDR3. The V end was cut by 4 bases, the J end by 1 base, with 7 bases between. CDR3 loop: CASSYPGNTEAFF. The CDR3 region has the DNA TGTGCCAGCAGTTACCCAGGGAACACTGAAGCTTTCTTT.

The J gene is TRBJ2-5, the V gene TRBV25-1; 8 nucleotides agree with TRBD1. The CDR3 spans 16 residues. The germline V gene has CDR1 MGHDK and CDR2 SYGVNS. V trimming: 2 bases; J trimming: 5 bases; junction bases outside the gene matches: 10. The CDR3 DNA reads as TGTGCCAGCAGTGAAGGGGCCAGGGGGCGAGGTGAGACCCAGTACTTC. This encodes CASSEGARGRGETQYF. Using reference TRBV25-1 and TRBJ2-5 for the parts outside the CDR3, the full variable domain is EADIYQTPRYLVIGTGKKITLECSQTMGHDKMYWYQQDPGMELHLIHYSYGVNSTEKGDLSSESTVSRIRTEHFPLTLESARPSHTSQYLCASSEGARGRGETQYFGPGTRLLVL.

This clone was counted a single time. The rearrangement uses TRBV9 and TRBJ1-6, with 10 bases identical to TRBD1. The CDR3 consists of 17 residues. CDR1 SGDLS and CDR2 YYNGEE come from the germline V gene. J gave up 7 bases and V 3 bases, and 10 bases lay outside the gene matches. The CDR3 here is CASSAEIRTGGNSPLHF. The CDR3 DNA is TGTGCCAGCAGCGCAGAGATAAGGACAGGGGGAAATTCACCCCTCCACTTT.

This clone has a single count. The CDR3 loop is CASRPDRISGNTIYF. CDR3 sequence (DNA): TGTGCCAGTAGGCCGGACAGAATCTCTGGAAACACCATATATTTT. V gene TRBV19 combines with J gene TRBJ1-3; TRBD1 is a possible D gene (6 bases). CDR3 length equals 15 residues. Between the trimmed V and J ends, which lost 6 bases and 0 bases, there was a span of 12 bases. From germline, CDR1 is LNHDA and CDR2 SQIVND (reference sequence).

The J gene is TRBJ2-3, the V gene TRBV7-2, with D possibly TRBD1 on 5 matching bases. Per the germline V gene, CDR1 is SGHTA and CDR2 is FQGNSA. V dropped 6 bases and J dropped 4 bases, with 11 bases sitting between them. This CDR3 is built from 13 residues. The CDR3 DNA follows: TGTGCCAGCAGACTCAGACAGTCAGATACGCAGTATTTT. Translation gives CASRLRQSDTQYF.

This chain uses TRBV12-3 or TRBV12-4 with TRBJ2-1, with TRBD2 matching over 7 bases. The length of the CDR3 is 11 residues. With V trimmed by 8 bases and J by 10 bases, 5 bases remained unmatched. CDR3 in DNA: TGTGCCAGCCCTTGGGGGGGGGAGCAGTTCTTC. It is translated as CASPWGGEQFF.

The V gene is TRBV3-1 (or the pseudogene TRBV3-2), the J gene TRBJ1-5, with a weak D call TRBD1 (5 bases). Germline loops: CDR1 LGHDT, CDR2 YNNKEL (reference sequence). The CDR3 loop spans 17 amino acids. The V gene lost 1 base and the J gene lost 6 bases, with 19 bases spanning the gap. The CDR3 reads CASSQVLDRRVTQPQHF. CDR3 coding DNA: TGTGCCAGCAGCCAAGTGTTGGACCGCAGGGTCACTCAGCCCCAGCATTTT.

The V and J genes are TRBV5-1 and TRBJ2-1, with 7 nucleotides matching TRBD2. Trimming cost V 2 bases and J 1 base; bases outside gene matches: 6. CDR3 length: 16 amino acids. Germline loops: CDR1 SGHRS, CDR2 YFSETQ. In DNA form, the CDR3 reads TGCGCCAGCAGCTTCACTAGCGTCGGGTCCTACAATGAGCAGTTCTTC. The encoded protein is CASSFTSVGSYNEQFF.

The chain links TRBV27 to TRBJ1-1; the D gene is possibly TRBD1 (6 bases). Germline V gene data show CDR1 as MNHEY and CDR2 as SMNVEV (reference sequence). Trimming stripped 4 bases from V and 1 base from J, with 13 bases between. The CDR3 consists of 15 residues. CDR3 nucleotide sequence: TGTGCCAGCAGTTCCCCGGACAGATGGAACACTGAAGCTTTCTTT. This translates into CASSSPDRWNTEAFF.

V usage is TRBV28 and J usage is TRBJ2-4, with TRBD2 as a possible D gene (5 bases). CDR1 is MDHEN and CDR2 is SYDVKM in the germline V gene. The CDR3 is 13 residues long. Trimming took 7 bases from V and 8 from J, leaving 15 bases between them. This chain's CDR3 is CASTPPGVDIQYF. As DNA, the CDR3 is TGTGCCAGCACCCCCCCCGGGGTGGACATTCAGTACTTC. Using reference TRBV28 and TRBJ2-4 for the parts outside the CDR3, the full variable domain is DVKVTQSSRYLVKRTGEKVFLECVQDMDHENMFWYRQDPGLGLRLIYFSYDVKMKEKGDIPEGYSVSREKKERFSLILESASTNQTSMYLCASTPPGVDIQYFGAGTRLSVL.

The chain has TRBV28 and TRBJ2-6; 8 bases are shared with TRBD2. Trimming at V came to 6 bases and at J to 0 bases, leaving 13 bases not matched to a gene. Germline V gene sequence: CDR1 MDHEN, CDR2 SYDVKM. The CDR3 has 19 residues. The CDR3 DNA reads as TGTGCCAGCAGCTCCCCGGGGGGGGGCAGGGGCTCTGGGGCCAACGTCCTGACTTTC. It specifies CASSSPGGGRGSGANVLTF.

The J gene is TRBJ1-1, the V gene TRBV20-1, with 8 bases that match TRBD1. The CDR3 consists of 11 residues. The germline V gene encodes CDR1 DFQATT and CDR2 SNEGSKA (reference sequence). With 6 bases clipped from V and 9 bases from J, the junction kept 6 bases outside the gene matches. In DNA, the CDR3 is TGCAGTGCCTGGACAGGGTTAAAAGCTTTCTTT. It yields the protein CSAWTGLKAFF.

The rearrangement links TRBV7-9 to TRBJ1-2; possible D gene TRBD1, 5 bases. From germline, CDR1 is SEHNR and CDR2 FQNEAQ (reference sequence). The CDR3 runs 15 residues. V lost 5 bases, J lost 3 bases, and 16 bases lay in between. The CDR3 spells CASSPSLGPDYGYTF. CDR3 in DNA: TGTGCCAGCAGCCCGAGCCTGGGGCCGGACTATGGCTACACCTTC.

The V call is TRBV18, the J call TRBJ2-1; 10 nucleotides agree with TRBD2. Germline-derived CDR1 and CDR2 are KGHSH and LQKENI. The V gene end was trimmed by 1 base and the J gene end by 6 bases; junction bases not matched to a gene: 3. This CDR3 is built from 15 residues. CDR3 bases: TGTGCCAGCTCACCACGGTCTAGCGGGAGCAATGAGCAGTTCTTC. Translation: CASSPRSSGSNEQFF.

As for this clone: The junction does not match germline at one end; this may be a read error. This chain links TRBV15 with TRBJ2-1; perhaps TRBD1 as D (8 bases). This CDR3 is built from 17 residues. Germline-derived CDR1 and CDR2 are LNHNV and YYDKDF (reference sequence). The CDR3 DNA sequence: TGTGCCACCAGCAGAGGAGCCGGGACAGGCGGGGGCAATGGGCAGTTCTTC. This gives the protein CATSRGAGTGGGNGQFF.

This chain connects TRBV11-2 to TRBJ2-2, with D possibly being TRBD1 (6 bases). CDR3 size: 17 residues. Trimming removed 1 base from V and 1 base from J, with 13 bases in between. CDR1 and CDR2 (germline): SGHAT, FQNNGV. CDR3 DNA: TGTGCCAGCAGCTTAGTCGGTAAACAGGGGAACACCGGGGAGCTGTTTTTT. This encodes CASSLVGKQGNTGELFF.

This chain joins TRBV6-4 and TRBJ1-2; perhaps TRBD1 as D (5 bases). With 8 bases removed from V and 3 bases from J, the gap between germline ends came to 19 bases. The CDR3 covers 15 residues. Germline lookup yields CDR1 MRHNA and CDR2 SNTAGT. The CDR3, as DNA: TGTGCCAGCTCCCCAGGAACCGGGGGTGACTATGGCTACACCTTC. It specifies CASSPGTGGDYGYTF.

The J gene is TRBJ2-2, the V gene TRBV24-1, with D possibly matching TRBD2 (6 bases). V lost 6 bases and J 5 bases, leaving 9 bases between the germline ends. Germline values: CDR1 KGHDR, CDR2 SFDVKD. The CDR3 loop spans 13 amino acids. The CDR3 DNA reads TGTGCCACCAGTTTACGGGGGACCGGGGAGCTGTTTTTT. It specifies CATSLRGTGELFF.

The CDR3 region has the DNA TGTGCCAGCAGCCCGGCCCCGCTCCTGGGCAGGGGCGCTTTCTTT. Translating it yields CASSPAPLLGRGAFF. This chain connects TRBV7-2 to TRBJ1-1; D might be TRBD1 (6 bases). V was clipped by 5 bases and J by 11 bases, with 24 bases between them. CDR3 length: 15 residues. Germline V CDR1 and CDR2: SGHTA, FQGNSA.

As DNA, the CDR3 is TGTGCCAGCGGATCTGGGTGGACACCACAAGAGACCCAGTACTTC. Its protein is CASGSGWTPQETQYF. The chain uses TRBV2 and TRBJ2-5; a possible D gene is TRBD1 (5 bases). This CDR3 spans 15 amino acids. V lost 8 bases, J lost 2 bases, and 18 bases lay in between. The germline gives CDR1 SNHLY, CDR2 FYNNEI.

The chain recombines TRBV3-1 (or the pseudogene TRBV3-2) with TRBJ2-7; D is uncertain. CDR1 LGHDT and CDR2 YNNKEL come from the germline V gene (reference sequence). V was pared by 3 bases and J by 0 bases, with 9 bases between. The CDR3 is made up of 14 amino acids. CDR3 loop: CASSQAASSYEQYF. CDR3 DNA sequence: TGTGCCAGCAGCCAGGCGGCGAGCTCCTACGAGCAGTACTTC.

The chain carries TRBV4-3 and TRBJ2-1; a weak D match, TRBD2 (6 bases). V was pared by 1 base and J by 8 bases, with 18 bases between. The CDR3 loop spans 16 amino acids. CDR1 is LGHNA and CDR2 is YSLEER in the germline V gene. The CDR3 DNA reads TGCGCCAGCAGCCAAGGGTTACAAGCTGGAGGGTATGAGCAGTTCTTC. It specifies CASSQGLQAGGYEQFF.

The CDR3 sequence is CASSSGLAGDEQYF. In nucleotides, the CDR3 is TGCGCCAGCAGCAGCGGACTAGCGGGAGACGAGCAGTACTTC. The chain combines TRBV5-1 with TRBJ2-7; 13 bases agree with TRBD2. Losses at the gene ends were 4 bases for V and 5 bases for J; bases not matched to a gene: 3. The CDR3 runs to 14 residues. The germline gives CDR1 SGHRS, CDR2 YFSETQ.

The chain carries TRBV7-3 and TRBJ2-1, with D unclear. The CDR3 covers 14 residues. Trimming removed 6 bases at V and 2 bases at J, with 11 bases between. The germline V gene encodes CDR1 SGHTA and CDR2 FQGTGA. CDR3 amino acids: CASRNGGAYNEQFF. As DNA, the CDR3 is TGTGCCAGCAGGAACGGCGGAGCCTACAATGAGCAGTTCTTC.

V gene TRBV4-3 combines with J gene TRBJ2-1, with D maybe TRBD1 (5 bases). V was cut by 1 base and J by 9 bases, with 19 bases left in between. The CDR3 loop spans 16 amino acids. Per germline, CDR1 LGHNA and CDR2 YSLEER. The CDR3 bases are TGCGCCAGCAGCCAAGCTGGGGCGCCCGTACGAGGTGAGCAGTTCTTC. This gives the protein CASSQAGAPVRGEQFF.

This chain connects TRBV28 to TRBJ1-5; TRBD1 might be the D (5 bases). Trimming left V 4 bases short and J 6 bases short, with 13 bases between. Germline V gene data show CDR1 as MDHEN and CDR2 as SYDVKM. This CDR3 comprises 14 residues. The CDR3 DNA reads TGTGCCAGCAGTTCTCAGGGAGGGACTCAGCCCCAGCATTTT. The encoded protein is CASSSQGGTQPQHF. Based on the CDR3 plus reference TRBV28 and TRBJ1-5, the full variable domain is DVKVTQSSRYLVKRTGEKVFLECVQDMDHENMFWYRQDPGLGLRLIYFSYDVKMKEKGDIPEGYSVSREKKERFSLILESASTNQTSMYLCASSSQGGTQPQHFGDGTRLSIL.